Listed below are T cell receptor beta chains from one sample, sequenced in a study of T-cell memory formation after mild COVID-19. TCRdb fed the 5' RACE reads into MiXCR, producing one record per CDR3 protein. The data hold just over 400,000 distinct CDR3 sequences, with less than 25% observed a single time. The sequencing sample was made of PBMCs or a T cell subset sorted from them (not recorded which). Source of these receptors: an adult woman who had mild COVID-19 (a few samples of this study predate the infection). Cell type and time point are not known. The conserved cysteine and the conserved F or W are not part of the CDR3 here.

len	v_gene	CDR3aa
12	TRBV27	ASSLKSSGDTQY
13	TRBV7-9	ASSLSGNVYNEQF
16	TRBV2	ASSTGTDQVYSNQPQH
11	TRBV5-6	ASTLEMGNEQF
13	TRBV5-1	ASSLGTGRNYEQY
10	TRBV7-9	ASPNRGGEQF
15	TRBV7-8	ASSKPPPDGGGETQY
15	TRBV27	ASSLGAAGGSNQPQH
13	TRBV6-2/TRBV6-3	ASSSFLGSSYEQY
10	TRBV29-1	SVPGGVGGYT
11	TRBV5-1	ASSPRENYGYT
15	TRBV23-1	ASSQPRLAGVYNEQF
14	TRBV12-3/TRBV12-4	ASSLKRPKDPYEQY
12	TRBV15	ATVGTSKEETQY
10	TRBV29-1	SVRVGDSGYT
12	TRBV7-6	ASKNGVFQETQY
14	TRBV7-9	ASSFRTGGVNTEAF
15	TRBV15	ATSRALLADLTDTQY
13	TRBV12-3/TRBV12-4	ASSAGRGIADTQY
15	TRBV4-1	ASSQELGRGITDTQY
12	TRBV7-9	ASTPSSYVGEQY
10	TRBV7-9	ASSTQGYGYT
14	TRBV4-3	ASSQDQVRAGNEQY
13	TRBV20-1	SARKGTGSNEKLF
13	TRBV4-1	ASSQDVSAGVEQY
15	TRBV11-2	ASSLGIAGAAFDEQF
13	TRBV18	ASSRRGGGAETQY
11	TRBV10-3	AIRGTSGNEQF
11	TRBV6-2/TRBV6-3	ARPRLAVDTQY
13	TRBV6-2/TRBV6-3	ASRRDGWEDSPLH
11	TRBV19	ASSIVRTGELF
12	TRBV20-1	SASRLAGAYEQY
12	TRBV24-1	ATSDYRRGRGAF
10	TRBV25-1	AIRTGIGEQY
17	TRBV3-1	ASSQDPTPGRMSSYEQY
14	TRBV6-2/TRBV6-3	ASSFLLAGDNNEQF
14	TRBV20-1	SARTSFLFGANVLT
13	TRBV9	ASSPGPDVMDTQY
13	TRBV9	ASSVEGQDNSPLH
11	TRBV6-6	ASSARTSDTQY
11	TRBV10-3	AISEVAKNIQY
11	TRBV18	ASSPPDGDEQF
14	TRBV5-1	ASSFLRSQGADTQY
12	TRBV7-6	ASSFGGSRDTQY
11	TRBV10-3	AIAGLPSREQY
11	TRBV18	ASSPHRKETQY
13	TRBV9	ASSSRAGGSDEQY
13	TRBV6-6	ASTRTGGVSGELF
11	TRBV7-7	ASSWDRNNEQF
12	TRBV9	ASSVAGRGGELF
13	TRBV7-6	ASSPTGWGGNEQF
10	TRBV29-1	SVEAFTLGQF
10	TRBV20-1	SVPAGANVLT
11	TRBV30	ARTGGETYEQY